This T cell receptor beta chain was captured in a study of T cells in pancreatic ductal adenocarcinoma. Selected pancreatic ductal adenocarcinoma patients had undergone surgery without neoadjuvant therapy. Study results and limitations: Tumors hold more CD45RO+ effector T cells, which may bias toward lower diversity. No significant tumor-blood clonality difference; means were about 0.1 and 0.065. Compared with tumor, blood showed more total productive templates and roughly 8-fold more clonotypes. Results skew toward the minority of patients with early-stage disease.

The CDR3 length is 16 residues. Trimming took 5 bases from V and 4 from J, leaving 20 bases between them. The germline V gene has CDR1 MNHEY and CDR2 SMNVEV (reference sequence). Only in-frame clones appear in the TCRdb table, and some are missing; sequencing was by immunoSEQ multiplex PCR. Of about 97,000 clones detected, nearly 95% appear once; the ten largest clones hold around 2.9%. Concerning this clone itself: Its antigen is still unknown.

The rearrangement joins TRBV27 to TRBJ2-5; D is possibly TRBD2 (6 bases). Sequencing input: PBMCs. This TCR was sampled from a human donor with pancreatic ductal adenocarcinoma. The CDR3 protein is CASSPPGLHSRETQYF. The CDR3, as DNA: TGTGCCAGCAGTCCCCCGGGACTGCATTCGCGAGAGACCCAGTACTTC.